This T cell receptor beta chain was sequenced during a study of beta chain features in type 1 diabetes listed by TCRdb under 2018. A note on the overall study: No differences in mean age, gender distribution, total cell number or subset yield were found between patients and healthy donors. A total of 85 million to 140 million sorted cells were examined across all samples, and the number of cells per subset was strongly correlated with RNA yield. In the study, recently diagnosed type 1 diabetes patients and matched healthy donors were compared on the TCRB repertoires of their sorted circulating CD4+ T cell subsets. Regulatory and stem cell-like memory subsets were isolated from only 8 patients and roughly 8 healthy donors, whereas naive and central memory subsets came from all 30 or so donors. Broad study findings and their caveats: Type 1 diabetes patients showed a moderate but significant shortening of TCRB CDR3 length in all four CD4+ subsets. Naive, central memory and regulatory TCRB repertoires appeared to be more similar among patients than among healthy donors. At VDJ recombination sites, type 1 diabetes patients had fewer insertions and more deleted nucleotides, which implies abnormalities in thymic rearrangement. Sequencing cDNA rather than genomic DNA could over-represent highly expressing activated cells, although activation and CD3 levels did not differ between groups. Shorter templates might have been favored by PCR, but patient and control samples were amplified and corrected together, so both groups would have been affected equally by any skew. Because the HLA sub-analyses included only small numbers of individuals, any influence of HLA type on TCRB rearrangement was left unresolved.

The CDR3 goes from the cysteine to the phenylalanine over 15 residues. Just the 45-base CDR3 DNA is kept, in frame starting at base 1. The germline V gene (reference sequence) supplies CDR1 LNHDA and CDR2 SQIVND. V and J are truncated by 0 bases and 7 bases respectively, leaving an intervening sequence of 13 bases. From each donor, a single peripheral blood sample of approximately 110 mL on average was drawn into heparinised tubes. Using a panel that included CD45RO, CCR7, CD25, CD127, CD95 and CD27, naive, central memory, regulatory and stem cell-like memory CD4+ T cells were sorted on a BD FACSAria II. All sorted populations exceeded 95% purity. PBMCs were isolated immediately by Lymphoprep density gradient centrifugation and stained directly without culture. Samples were stained and sorted in pairs, with one healthy donor and one patient per experiment, so that batch effects were minimized. A word on this clone: Its antigen specificity is not known. The input lacks base qualities; no much larger clone sits a single base away.

The entire amount of isolated RNA was reverse transcribed using the High Capacity cDNA Reverse Transcription Kit, so the sequenced TCRB transcripts were expressed ones. Naive, central memory and regulatory T cell samples underwent deep immunoSEQ sequencing, averaging about 3.57 million total reads per sample. Sorted cells were lysed in RLT buffer, and RNA was extracted using DNase-treated RNeasy Micro or Mini kits according to cell number. To prevent cross-contamination, each cell subset was processed individually, whereas patient and healthy donor samples were processed jointly. The immunoSEQ multiplex PCR was used to amplify TCRB sequences from cDNA, generating 87-bp fragments that spanned the CDR3 region. Amplicons were sequenced on the Illumina HiSeq platform. As for the authors' bioinformatics: Synthetic template baselines were used to correct PCR bias computationally, reads within Hamming distance 2 were collapsed together, and singletons that could not be merged were discarded. By aligning reads against IMGT, V, D and J genes, CDR3 length, and insertions or deletions at six rearrangement sites were assigned. Within each subset, clonotype counts were normalized to the number of sorted cells before true diversity and Gini coefficients were calculated with the tcR R package. The overlap coefficient, calculated on TCRB nucleotide sequences, was used to measure repertoire sharing. Out-of-frame TCRB sequences from naive cells were analyzed to stand in for the pre-selection repertoire. Imported from immuneACCESS, the table was reduced by TCRdb to in-frame sequences with V and J called. These copies leave out some clones; in studies compared against another copy, an unresolved V gene accounts for under half, and the cause of the remainder is not known. That table gives V, J and clone size, and the DNA gave D and trimming. Across this sample there are under 900,000 clones, with roughly 16% seen only once. The ten largest make up around 0.02% of the sample.

The rearranged chain carries TRBV19 and TRBJ2-1, with the D gene uncertain. Material for sequencing was naive CD4+ T cells from blood. The sample's cell subset or site, from its label and the paper: true naive CD4+ T cells. This receptor was obtained from a woman aged 18-29 years in good health. In nucleotides, the sequence is TGTGCCAGTAGTATAGATGCAGGAAGTGGAAATGAGCAGTTCTTC. Translated, this is CASSIDAGSGNEQFF.